These T cell receptor beta chains were read from a single sample in a study of T-cell reconstitution after alpha-beta-depleted transplantation in children. TCRdb independently ran MiXCR on the PCR reads; one entry per CDR3 protein. This sample yields approximately 270,000 distinct CDR3 sequences, of which 9.9% are seen a single time; 9.5% to 13% belongs to the top ten. This specimen consisted of PBMCs from the stem cell graft donor, obtained from the stem cell graft. The receptor source for this set is a human donor who donated a stem cell graft to a child with SCID. CDR3s include the opening cysteine and the closing phenylalanine or tryptophan. Fields, in order: clone size, CDR3 length, D gene, V gene, J gene, CDR3 protein, CDR3 DNA. A D gene is named only where the DNA matches it firmly. Where a row states a size, it is once, few, many or the class of an expanded clone; other rows omit it.

clone size: .
CDR3 length: 15
D gene: .
V gene: TRBV5-1
J gene: TRBJ1-6
CDR3 protein: CASSLDWVSDSPLHF
CDR3 DNA: TGCGCCAGCAGCTTGGATTGGGTTTCTGATTCACCCCTCCACTTT

clone size: .
CDR3 length: 15
D gene: TRBD1
V gene: TRBV4-1
J gene: TRBJ1-1
CDR3 protein: CASSLQTGMGTEAFF
CDR3 DNA: TGCGCCAGCAGCCTCCAGACAGGGATGGGCACTGAAGCTTTCTTT

clone size: few
CDR3 length: 14
D gene: TRBD1
V gene: TRBV19
J gene: TRBJ1-5
CDR3 protein: CASSKGTGGQPQHF
CDR3 DNA: TGTGCCAGCAGCAAAGGGACAGGGGGCCAGCCCCAGCATTTT

clone size: .
CDR3 length: 18
D gene: .
V gene: TRBV28
J gene: TRBJ2-2
CDR3 protein: CASSLGFSLKHNTGELFF
CDR3 DNA: TGTGCCAGCAGTTTAGGATTCTCGCTAAAACATAACACCGGGGAGCTGTTTTTT

clone size: .
CDR3 length: 14
D gene: .
V gene: TRBV3-1
J gene: TRBJ1-1
CDR3 protein: CASSQDVRRAEAFF
CDR3 DNA: TGTGCCAGCAGCCAAGACGTTCGGAGGGCTGAAGCTTTCTTT

clone size: few
CDR3 length: 15
D gene: .
V gene: TRBV6-5
J gene: TRBJ1-5
CDR3 protein: CASSYSRDSNQPQHF
CDR3 DNA: TGTGCCAGCAGTTACAGTAGGGATAGCAATCAGCCCCAGCATTTT

clone size: .
CDR3 length: 17
D gene: TRBD2
V gene: TRBV7-4
J gene: TRBJ2-5
CDR3 protein: CASSLKAGAPFQETQYF
CDR3 DNA: TGTGCCAGCAGCTTAAAAGCGGGGGCCCCGTTCCAAGAGACCCAGTACTTC

clone size: many
CDR3 length: 14
D gene: TRBD1
V gene: TRBV7-2
J gene: TRBJ2-7
CDR3 protein: CASSSGTGYYEQYF
CDR3 DNA: TGTGCCAGCAGCTCCGGGACAGGGTACTACGAGCAGTACTTC

clone size: few
CDR3 length: 14
D gene: TRBD2
V gene: TRBV3-1
J gene: TRBJ2-5
CDR3 protein: CASSHLGTSETQYF
CDR3 DNA: TGTGCCAGCAGCCACCTCGGGACTAGCGAGACCCAGTACTTC

clone size: many
CDR3 length: 14
D gene: .
V gene: TRBV12-3/TRBV12-4
J gene: TRBJ2-7
CDR3 protein: CASSSHRREHEQYF
CDR3 DNA: TGTGCCAGCAGTTCCCACCGGAGGGAGCACGAGCAGTACTTC

clone size: few
CDR3 length: 15
D gene: .
V gene: TRBV6-1
J gene: TRBJ2-1
CDR3 protein: CASSDEAPSYNEQFF
CDR3 DNA: TGTGCCAGCAGTGACGAGGCCCCCTCCTACAATGAGCAGTTCTTC

clone size: .
CDR3 length: 10
D gene: .
V gene: TRBV29-1
J gene: TRBJ2-5
CDR3 protein: CSVAEETQYF
CDR3 DNA: TGCAGCGTTGCAGAAGAGACCCAGTACTTC

clone size: many
CDR3 length: 17
D gene: .
V gene: TRBV4-1
J gene: TRBJ2-1
CDR3 protein: CASSQVTGHLSYNEQFF
CDR3 DNA: TGCGCCAGCAGCCAAGTGACAGGACACCTCTCCTACAATGAGCAGTTCTTC

clone size: once
CDR3 length: 14
D gene: .
V gene: TRBV12-3/TRBV12-4
J gene: TRBJ1-1
CDR3 protein: CASSFRAGLTEAFF
CDR3 DNA: TGTGCCAGCAGTTTTCGGGCAGGGTTAACTGAAGCTTTCTTT

clone size: many
CDR3 length: 15
D gene: .
V gene: TRBV10-3
J gene: TRBJ2-2
CDR3 protein: CAISARGPNTGELFF
CDR3 DNA: TGTGCCATCAGTGCGAGGGGCCCGAACACCGGGGAGCTGTTTTTT

clone size: .
CDR3 length: 16
D gene: .
V gene: TRBV20-1
J gene: TRBJ2-1
CDR3 protein: CSAYAIGGRGYNEQFF
CDR3 DNA: TGCAGTGCGTACGCTATTGGGGGCCGAGGATACAATGAGCAGTTCTTC

clone size: .
CDR3 length: 14
D gene: .
V gene: TRBV5-1
J gene: TRBJ2-3
CDR3 protein: CASSKWDGTDTQYF
CDR3 DNA: TGCGCCAGCAGCAAATGGGACGGCACAGATACGCAGTATTTT

clone size: .
CDR3 length: 16
D gene: TRBD2
V gene: TRBV20-1
J gene: TRBJ2-6
CDR3 protein: CSARTSGGTVANVLTF
CDR3 DNA: TGCAGTGCTAGAACTAGCGGGGGAACAGTGGCCAACGTCCTGACTTTC

clone size: few
CDR3 length: 13
D gene: .
V gene: TRBV14
J gene: TRBJ2-7
CDR3 protein: CASSQGFAHEQYF
CDR3 DNA: TGTGCCAGCAGCCAGGGTTTTGCCCACGAGCAGTACTTC

clone size: many
CDR3 length: 12
D gene: .
V gene: TRBV14
J gene: TRBJ2-7
CDR3 protein: CASSQSGYEQYF
CDR3 DNA: TGTGCCAGCAGCCAATCCGGGTACGAGCAGTACTTC

clone size: .
CDR3 length: 15
D gene: TRBD2
V gene: TRBV10-3
J gene: TRBJ2-1
CDR3 protein: CAIRPTSGGYNEQFF
CDR3 DNA: TGTGCCATCAGGCCCACTAGCGGGGGGTACAATGAGCAGTTCTTC

clone size: .
CDR3 length: 14
D gene: .
V gene: TRBV2
J gene: TRBJ1-4
CDR3 protein: CASTKVATNEKLFF
CDR3 DNA: TGTGCCAGCACTAAGGTCGCAACTAATGAAAAACTGTTTTTT

clone size: .
CDR3 length: 14
D gene: .
V gene: TRBV12-3/TRBV12-4
J gene: TRBJ2-5
CDR3 protein: CASSWSAGGWTQYF
CDR3 DNA: TGTGCCAGCAGTTGGTCGGCAGGGGGGTGGACCCAGTACTTC

clone size: many
CDR3 length: 16
D gene: .
V gene: TRBV5-1
J gene: TRBJ1-1
CDR3 protein: CASSLAWGRRGTEAFF
CDR3 DNA: TGCGCCAGCAGCTTGGCCTGGGGGCGTCGAGGTACTGAAGCTTTCTTT

clone size: many
CDR3 length: 15
D gene: TRBD1
V gene: TRBV29-1
J gene: TRBJ1-1
CDR3 protein: CSVEGGNRGQGEAFF
CDR3 DNA: TGCAGCGTTGAAGGGGGGAACAGGGGGCAGGGTGAAGCTTTCTTT

clone size: few
CDR3 length: 14
D gene: .
V gene: TRBV7-2
J gene: TRBJ2-1
CDR3 protein: CASSPGTANNEQFF
CDR3 DNA: TGTGCCAGCAGCCCCGGGACTGCCAACAATGAGCAGTTCTTC

clone size: .
CDR3 length: 14
D gene: .
V gene: TRBV12-3/TRBV12-4
J gene: TRBJ2-7
CDR3 protein: CASSFVRGPGEQYF
CDR3 DNA: TGTGCCAGCAGTTTTGTCAGGGGCCCGGGGGAGCAGTACTTC

clone size: .
CDR3 length: 17
D gene: TRBD2
V gene: TRBV27
J gene: TRBJ2-1
CDR3 protein: CASSFVWSGGGLGEQFF
CDR3 DNA: TGTGCCAGCAGTTTTGTGTGGTCGGGGGGGGGGCTAGGTGAGCAGTTCTTC

clone size: .
CDR3 length: 14
D gene: TRBD2
V gene: TRBV7-9
J gene: TRBJ2-7
CDR3 protein: CASSLIPGTNEQYF
CDR3 DNA: TGTGCCAGCAGCCTAATTCCCGGGACTAACGAGCAGTACTTC

clone size: .
CDR3 length: 15
D gene: TRBD1
V gene: TRBV5-1
J gene: TRBJ2-1
CDR3 protein: CASTSTGTGYNEQFF
CDR3 DNA: TGCGCCAGCACCTCGACCGGGACAGGGTACAATGAGCAGTTCTTC

clone size: few
CDR3 length: 16
D gene: .
V gene: TRBV9
J gene: TRBJ2-7
CDR3 protein: CASSVDQGSFAYEQYF
CDR3 DNA: TGTGCCAGCAGCGTAGACCAGGGAAGTTTTGCCTACGAGCAGTACTTC

clone size: few
CDR3 length: 12
D gene: .
V gene: TRBV10-1
J gene: TRBJ1-2
CDR3 protein: CASSDHSYGYTF
CDR3 DNA: TGCGCCAGCAGTGACCACAGCTATGGCTACACCTTC

clone size: few
CDR3 length: 16
D gene: TRBD1
V gene: TRBV5-1
J gene: TRBJ1-1
CDR3 protein: CASSSGQAWGNTEAFF
CDR3 DNA: TGCGCCAGCAGCTCGGGACAGGCATGGGGTAACACTGAAGCTTTCTTT